Below, 15 T cell receptor beta chains from the same sample are listed, as sequenced in a study of blood T cell repertoires in COVID-19 (dated by TCRdb to between 2020 and 2021). The library was prepared using the immunoSEQ multiplex PCR assay. The clones in this table, taken by TCRdb from immuneACCESS, are in-frame only. Not every clone is retained; where verified, under half of the shortfall comes from an unresolved V gene, and the cause of the rest is unknown. The sample records some 460,000 clones, roughly 87% of which are singletons. The ten largest clones capture 0.7% of the sample. The sequenced sample was PBMCs or T cells enriched from blood (not recorded which). These receptors were obtained from a woman between 18 and 29 years old who had recovered from COVID-19.

The chain joins TRBV28 to TRBJ1-5, with D perhaps TRBD1 (6 bases). V was pared by 6 bases and J by 0 bases, with 12 bases between. CDR1 MDHEN and CDR2 SYDVKM come from the germline V gene. This CDR3 is built from 15 residues. The CDR3 loop is CASSPHRDSNQPQHF. In DNA form, the CDR3 reads TGTGCCAGCAGCCCCCACAGGGATAGCAATCAGCCCCAGCATTTT.

This clone came up once. V usage is TRBV3-1 (or the pseudogene TRBV3-2) and J usage is TRBJ1-6; the D is unclear. The germline V and J ends were trimmed by 0 bases and 6 bases, with 9 bases remaining between them. The CDR3 runs to 15 residues. Germline lookup yields CDR1 LGHDT and CDR2 YNNKEL (reference sequence). The CDR3 nucleotides are TGTGCCAGCAGCCAAGATAGAGTACTTAATTCACCCCTCCACTTT. Translation: CASSQDRVLNSPLHF.

CDR3 residues: CASSQVAPYNSPLHF. The CDR3 coding sequence is TGTGCCAGCAGCCAAGTAGCCCCGTATAATTCACCCCTCCACTTT. The chain employs TRBV3-1 (or the pseudogene TRBV3-2) and TRBJ1-6; D is undetermined. Germline V gives CDR1 LGHDT, CDR2 YNNKEL (reference sequence). The V gene lost 1 base and the J gene lost 4 bases, with 8 bases spanning the gap. CDR3 length equals 15 residues.

The gene calls are TRBV7-9 and TRBJ2-1, with D possibly being TRBD2 (5 bases). The CDR3 covers 13 residues. Deletions cut 5 bases from V and 10 bases from J, with 15 bases between. CDR1 and CDR2 from the germline V gene are SEHNR and FQNEAQ (reference sequence). DNA for the CDR3: TGTGCCAGCAGCCGAACTAGGGATTGGGAGCAGTTCTTC. It is translated as CASSRTRDWEQFF.

This clone was observed a single time. This chain links TRBV19 with TRBJ1-5; no clear D. Germline CDR1 reads LNHDA; CDR2 reads SQIVND (reference sequence). The CDR3 spans 15 residues. The V end lost 4 bases, the J end lost 1 base, and 11 bases lay between the germline ends. The CDR3 reads CASSRGSNSNQPQHF. CDR3 bases: TGTGCCAGTAGTAGAGGGAGTAACAGCAATCAGCCCCAGCATTTT.

The chain has TRBV6-4 and TRBJ2-1; 8 positions agree with TRBD2. V gave up 3 bases and J gave up 5 bases; unmatched junction bases: 6. The germline V gene encodes CDR1 MRHNA and CDR2 SNTAGT. The CDR3 covers 15 residues. This CDR3 is CASSESGGINNEQFF. In DNA, the CDR3 is TGTGCCAGCAGTGAAAGCGGGGGCATCAACAATGAGCAGTTCTTC.

The V gene is TRBV15, the J gene TRBJ2-7; D unresolved. CDR3 size: 15 residues. CDR1 and CDR2 from the germline V gene are LNHNV and YYDKDF (reference sequence). The V and J ends lost 0 bases and 0 bases respectively, with 9 bases between them. In DNA form, the CDR3 reads TGTGCCACCAGCAGAGATCAGAAGAACTCCTACGAGCAGTACTTC. This codes for CATSRDQKNSYEQYF.

This clone was observed once. The gene calls are TRBV5-1 and TRBJ1-1, with unresolved D. CDR1 is SGHRS, CDR2 YFSETQ, per germline. CDR3 length: 15 amino acids. V was pared by 2 bases and J by 0 bases, with 11 bases between. CDR3: CASSFDTALNTEAFF. CDR3 nucleotides: TGCGCCAGCAGCTTCGATACAGCCCTGAACACTGAAGCTTTCTTT.

This rearrangement joins TRBV28 to TRBJ1-2; D is ambiguous. Germline values: CDR1 MDHEN, CDR2 SYDVKM. With 6 bases removed from V and 2 bases from J, the gap between germline ends came to 10 bases. The CDR3 spans 13 residues. Here the CDR3 reads CASRTSMNYGYTF. The CDR3 coding sequence is TGTGCCAGCAGAACGTCTATGAACTATGGCTACACCTTC.

The CDR3 loop reads CASDRERGAQYF. CDR3 nucleotide sequence: TGTGCCAGCGACAGGGAAAGAGGGGCGCAGTATTTT. This chain connects TRBV7-2 to TRBJ2-3, with TRBD1 identical over 7 bases. CDR1 is SGHTA, CDR2 FQGNSA, per germline. This CDR3 region has 12 residues. The J segment lost 10 bases and the V segment lost 8 bases, leaving 9 bases of the junction unmatched. The full variable domain, rest sourced from reference TRBV7-2 and TRBJ2-3, is GAGVSQSPSNKVTEKGKDVELRCDPISGHTALYWYRQSLGQGLEFLIYFQGNSAPDKSGLPSDRFSAERTGGSVSTLTIQRTQQEDSAVYLCASDRERGAQYFGPGTRLTVL.

CDR3 amino acids: CAAEGDSNYGYTF. CDR3 nucleotide sequence: TGTGCCGCCGAGGGGGATTCTAACTATGGCTACACCTTC. The chain uses TRBV6-5 and TRBJ1-2; maybe TRBD1 (6 bases). CDR1 is MNHEY and CDR2 is SVGAGI in the germline V gene. This CDR3 region has 13 residues. V was pared by 11 bases and J by 0 bases, with 13 bases between.

The chain recombines TRBV24-1 with TRBJ2-7, with D perhaps matching TRBD1 (6 bases). CDR1 and CDR2 from the germline V gene are KGHDR and SFDVKD. The CDR3 sequence is 12 residues long. Between the trimmed V and J ends, which lost 6 bases and 7 bases, there was a span of 12 bases. CDR3 sequence: CATSWGPGEQYF. Here the CDR3 DNA reads TGTGCCACCAGTTGGGGGCCGGGTGAGCAGTACTTC.

V usage is TRBV4-2 and J usage is TRBJ1-5; 7 bases are a match to TRBD1. There are 17 residues in the CDR3. Trimming removed 0 bases from V and 7 bases from J; junction bases left unmatched: 12. Germline V gene lookup returns CDR1 LGHNA and CDR2 YNFKEQ. CDR3 region: CASSQEGWSGGWQPQHF. The CDR3 region has the DNA TGTGCCAGCAGCCAAGAAGGTTGGTCAGGGGGTTGGCAGCCCCAGCATTTT.

This clone was counted only a few times. The CDR3 here is CASSQESMGLRSEKLFF. The DNA of the CDR3 is TGTGCCAGCAGCCAAGAAAGTATGGGACTGCGATCAGAAAAACTGTTTTTT. The rearrangement uses TRBV3-1 (or the pseudogene TRBV3-2) and TRBJ1-4; D may be TRBD1 (5 bases). Trimming shortened V by 0 bases and J by 8 bases, and 19 bases separated the two germline ends. Germline V gene data show CDR1 as LGHDT and CDR2 as YNNKEL (reference sequence). CDR3 length equals 17 residues.

The chain uses TRBV28 and TRBJ1-5; 7 bases fit TRBD1. V lost 3 bases, J lost 7 bases, and 6 bases stayed unmatched. This CDR3 has 14 residues. Germline CDR1 reads MDHEN; CDR2 reads SYDVKM. The CDR3 DNA follows: TGTGCCAGCAGTTTCATGGCAGGGGGGCAGCCCCAGCATTTT. It codes for CASSFMAGGQPQHF.